The source of this TCR beta chain is a study of shared T cell receptors in the human thymus. Trimming shortened V by 2 bases and J by 2 bases, and 13 bases separated the two germline ends. Germline V gene data show CDR1 as PRHDT and CDR2 as FYEKMQ (reference sequence). This CDR3 region has 15 residues. The table came from immunoSEQ multiplex PCR; TCRdb's copy has only in-frame clones and leaves some out. The data hold hundreds of thousands of clones, with around 87% observed a single time. The data also belong to a second study, concerning human thymus T cells.

Sequences were obtained from thymocytes. This chain connects TRBV13 to TRBJ2-7; D unresolved. This clonotype originated in a boy younger than two with a congenital heart defect. The CDR3 coding sequence is TGTGCCAGCAGCTTAACAGACCGTCCGACCTACGAGCAGTACTTC. Translation: CASSLTDRPTYEQYF. The variable domain in full, with the rest retrieved from reference TRBV13 and TRBJ2-7, is AAGVIQSPRHLIKEKRETATLKCYPIPRHDTVYWYQQGPGQDPQFLISFYEKMQSDKGSIPDRFSAQQFSDYHSELNMSSLELGDSALYFCASSLTDRPTYEQYFGPGTRLTVT.